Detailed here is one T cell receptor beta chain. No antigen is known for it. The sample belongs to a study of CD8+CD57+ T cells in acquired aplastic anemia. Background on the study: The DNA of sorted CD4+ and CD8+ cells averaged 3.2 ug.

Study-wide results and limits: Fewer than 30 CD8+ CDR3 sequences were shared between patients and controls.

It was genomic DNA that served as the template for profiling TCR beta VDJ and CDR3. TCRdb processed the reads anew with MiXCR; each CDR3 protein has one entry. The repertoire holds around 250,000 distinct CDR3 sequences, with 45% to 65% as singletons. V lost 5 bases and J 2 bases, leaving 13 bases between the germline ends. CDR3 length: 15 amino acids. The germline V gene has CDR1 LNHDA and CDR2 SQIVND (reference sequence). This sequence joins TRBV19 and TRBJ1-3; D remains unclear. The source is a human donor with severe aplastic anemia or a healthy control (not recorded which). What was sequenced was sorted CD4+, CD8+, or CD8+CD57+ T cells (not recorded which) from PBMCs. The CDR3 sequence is CASSLSKGAGNTIYF. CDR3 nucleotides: TGTGCCAGTAGTTTGTCGAAAGGCGCTGGAAACACCATATATTTT. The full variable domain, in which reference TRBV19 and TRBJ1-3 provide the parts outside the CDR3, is DGGITQSPKYLFRKEGQNVTLSCEQNLNHDAMYWYRQDPGQGLRLIYYSQIVNDFQKGDIAEGYSVSREKKESFPLTVTSAQKNPTAFYLCASSLSKGAGNTIYFGEGSWLTVV.